These 27 T cell receptor beta chains originate from one sample sequenced in a study of CD8 T cells in Susac syndrome. Random hexamers were used to reverse transcribe an amount of about 0.45 to 1 ug RNA. TCRdb itself ran the immunoSEQ multiplex PCR reads through MiXCR, one entry per CDR3 protein. The repertoire holds approximately 130,000 distinct CDR3 sequences, 90% to 95% seen once, with about 0.23% in the top ten. Sequencing was carried out using CD8+ T cells from PBMCs. These receptors originate from a human donor with multiple sclerosis.

This clonotype showed up just once. V is TRBV25-1 and J is TRBJ2-3, with 8 bases fitting TRBD2. With 4 bases clipped from V and 5 bases from J, the junction kept 2 bases outside the gene matches. Germline V CDR1 and CDR2: MGHDK, SYGVNS. CDR3 length: 13 amino acids. This CDR3 is CASSATSEDTQYF. The CDR3 DNA reads TGTGCCAGCAGTGCGACTAGCGAAGATACGCAGTATTTT.

The J gene is TRBJ1-1, the V gene TRBV29-1; D remains unclear. The V gene lost 7 bases and the J gene lost 1 base, with 10 bases spanning the gap. CDR3 length equals 12 residues. CDR1 and CDR2 (germline): SQVTM, ANQGSEA. The CDR3 coding sequence is TGCAGCGGGGGTTGGGAGAACACTGAAGCTTTCTTT. It yields the protein CSGGWENTEAFF.

The chain recombines TRBV5-1 with TRBJ2-7; TRBD2 might be the D (5 bases). Per germline, CDR1 SGHRS and CDR2 YFSETQ. The V end lost 4 bases, the J end lost 8 bases, and 10 bases lay between the germline ends. This CDR3 is built from 11 residues. CDR3 in DNA: TGCGCCAGCAGCACCGGACTCAAGCAGTACTTC. This encodes CASSTGLKQYF. The whole variable domain, filled in from reference TRBV5-1 and TRBJ2-7, reads KAGVTQTPRYLIKTRGQQVTLSCSPISGHRSVSWYQQTPGQGLQFLFEYFSETQRNKGNFPGRFSGRQFSNSRSEMNVSTLELGDSALYLCASSTGLKQYFGPGTRLTVT.

The rearrangement joins TRBV12-3 or TRBV12-4 to TRBJ1-2, with 7 bases fitting TRBD1. The CDR3 is made up of 15 amino acids. V was clipped by 5 bases and J by 10 bases; unmatched bases: 16. CDR3 region: CASSRLGQIVSAYTF. In DNA, the CDR3 is TGTGCCAGCAGTCGCCTGGGACAGATAGTATCCGCCTACACCTTC.

The DNA of the CDR3 is TGTGCCAGCAGCTTAGCCGGGACAGGCGGCTACGAGCAGTACTTC. It yields the protein CASSLAGTGGYEQYF. The chain uses TRBV5-6 and TRBJ2-7, with 8 bases aligning to TRBD1. V shed 2 bases and J 3 bases; nucleotides not matched to a gene: 7. This CDR3 has 15 amino acids. CDR1 is SGHDT, CDR2 YYEEEE, per germline.

The chain carries TRBV19 and TRBJ1-1, with TRBD1 matching over 7 bases. V trimming: 11 bases; J trimming: 5 bases; junction bases outside the gene matches: 11. CDR3 size: 13 residues. Germline V lookup: CDR1 LNHDA, CDR2 SQIVND (reference sequence). The CDR3 DNA is TGTGCCTCTAACCCAGGGGGGTGGACTGAAGCTTTCTTT. Translation: CASNPGGWTEAFF. Full variable domain (rest looked up from reference TRBV19 and TRBJ1-1): DGGITQSPKYLFRKEGQNVTLSCEQNLNHDAMYWYRQDPGQGLRLIYYSQIVNDFQKGDIAEGYSVSREKKESFPLTVTSAQKNPTAFYLCASNPGGWTEAFFGQGTRLTVV.

The rearrangement uses TRBV27 and TRBJ2-4; possible D gene TRBD1, 6 bases. This CDR3 has 14 residues. The germline CDR1 and CDR2 sequences are MNHEY and SMNVEV (reference sequence). The germline V and J ends were trimmed by 4 bases and 7 bases, with 14 bases remaining between them. CDR3 region: CASSSTWGRNIQYF. CDR3 sequence (DNA): TGTGCCAGCAGTTCGACCTGGGGGCGGAACATTCAGTACTTC.

The CDR3 protein is CASSLSQRSGELFF. CDR3 in DNA: TGTGCCAGCAGTTTATCGCAGCGGAGCGGGGAGCTGTTTTTT. This chain uses TRBV28 with TRBJ2-2; D perhaps matches TRBD2 (5 bases). The germline CDR1 and CDR2 sequences are MDHEN and SYDVKM. This CDR3 spans 14 amino acids. V lost 1 base to trimming and J lost 7 bases, with 10 bases between them.

This chain joins TRBV4-2 and TRBJ2-6; no clear D. Trimming pared 0 bases from V and 3 bases from J, leaving 12 bases between. CDR3 length equals 17 residues. Looked up from germline, CDR1 is LGHNA and CDR2 is YNFKEQ. The CDR3 bases are TGTGCCAGCAGCCAAGATGAATGGGGAAATGGGGCCAACGTCCTGACTTTC. This codes for CASSQDEWGNGANVLTF.

CDR3 residues: CAGKAGSNTEAFF. CDR3 sequence (DNA): TGTGCCGGAAAGGCAGGCTCGAACACTGAAGCTTTCTTT. V usage is TRBV30 and J usage is TRBJ1-1, with no clear D. CDR1 is GTSNPN and CDR2 is SVGIG in the germline V gene (reference sequence). Trimming shortened V by 8 bases and J by 1 base, and 14 bases separated the two germline ends. The CDR3 contains 13 residues.

The chain uses TRBV5-6 and TRBJ2-4, with D possibly being TRBD2 (5 bases). Trimming took off 0 bases at V and 8 bases at J, with 12 bases between the two ends. This CDR3 has 14 amino acids. Germline lookup yields CDR1 SGHDT and CDR2 YYEEEE. The CDR3 loop reads CASSLVESADIQYF. The CDR3 DNA reads TGTGCCAGCAGCTTGGTGGAGTCAGCGGACATTCAGTACTTC.

For this clonotype: Its ends do not fully match the called genes, so a read error is possible. The chain uses TRBV4-2 and TRBJ2-2; D possibly corresponds to TRBD2 (6 bases). Germline assignment: CDR1 LGHNA and CDR2 YNFKEQ. The CDR3 spans 15 residues. The chain's CDR3 is CASTPGDTNTEELFF. CDR3 in DNA: TGTGCCAGCACCCCGGGAGACACGAACACCGAGGAGCTGTTTTTT.

This rearrangement joins TRBV20-1 to TRBJ2-1; 14 bases fit TRBD2. V lost 4 bases, J lost 8 bases, and 4 bases stayed unmatched. The CDR3 covers 14 residues. Germline CDR1 and CDR2: DFQATT and SNEGSKA (reference sequence). This chain's CDR3 is CSAMRLAGGYEQFF. CDR3 DNA: TGCAGTGCTATGAGACTAGCGGGAGGGTATGAGCAGTTCTTC.

V gene TRBV19 combines with J gene TRBJ1-1, with unresolved D. Germline loops: CDR1 LNHDA, CDR2 SQIVND (reference sequence). This CDR3 has 15 residues. V lost 5 bases, J lost 2 bases, and 15 bases lay in between. The CDR3 loop is CASSLSPPLNTEAFF. In DNA form, the CDR3 reads TGTGCCAGTAGTTTATCGCCCCCTCTTAACACTGAAGCTTTCTTT.

The chain couples TRBV28 to TRBJ1-5; possibly TRBD1 for D (5 bases). The V end was cut by 1 base, the J end by 2 bases, with 12 bases between. There are 16 residues in the CDR3. Germline V gives CDR1 MDHEN, CDR2 SYDVKM. The CDR3, as DNA: TGTGCCAGCAGTTTATTCGGGGGTGTGGGCAATCAGCCCCAGCATTTT. Its translation: CASSLFGGVGNQPQHF.

The CDR3 region has the DNA TGTGCCAGCAGATACAGGGGGCACAATGAAGCTTTCTTT. This sequence encodes CASRYRGHNEAFF. The chain has TRBV7-2 and TRBJ1-1; TRBD1 aligns across 9 bases. The trim removed 6 bases at V and 7 bases at J, leaving 6 bases unmatched. The CDR3 is 13 amino acids. Germline CDR1 and CDR2: SGHTA and FQGNSA.

The chain combines TRBV16 with TRBJ1-2; 9 positions match TRBD1. The CDR3 spans 18 residues. Unmatched junction bases numbered 11, after V lost 1 base and J lost 2 bases. Germline CDR1 is KGHSY and CDR2 is FQNENV. The CDR3, as DNA: TGTGCCAGCAGCCAATTCCCGGGACAGGGAGGGGTCAACTATGGCTACACCTTC. Protein product: CASSQFPGQGGVNYGYTF.

V usage is TRBV6-2 or TRBV6-3 and J usage is TRBJ1-5; tentative D call: TRBD1 (6 bases). Germline loops: CDR1 MNHEY, CDR2 SVGEGT. This CDR3 has 14 residues. The ends were cut back, 6 bases at V and 5 bases at J, with 14 bases in the middle. CDR3 DNA: TGTGCCAGCAGCTTACAGGGATTCGATCAGCCCCAGCATTTT. This encodes CASSLQGFDQPQHF.

This clonotype is a singleton in its sample. The V gene is TRBV29-1, the J gene TRBJ2-1; 8 bases align to TRBD1. The CDR3 loop spans 12 amino acids. Germline V gives CDR1 SQVTM, CDR2 ANQGSEA. Trimming took 7 bases from V and 8 from J; bases not matched to a gene: 7. CDR3 nucleotide sequence: TGCAGCGCGACTGGACAGGGATATGAGCAGTTCTTC. Encoded protein: CSATGQGYEQFF.

This clonotype appeared a few times. This chain joins TRBV6-1 and TRBJ1-2; D gene uncertain. V was clipped by 7 bases and J by 1 base, with 7 bases between them. This CDR3 contains 12 residues. CDR1 MNHNS and CDR2 SASEGT come from the germline V gene. CDR3 nucleotide sequence: TGTGCCAGCATCGGAAGTAACTATGGCTACACCTTC. It translates to CASIGSNYGYTF.

J is TRBJ1-2 and V is TRBV27; the D is unclear. CDR3 size: 16 residues. Germline V gene data show CDR1 as MNHEY and CDR2 as SMNVEV (reference sequence). V gave up 4 bases and J gave up 3 bases, with 18 bases separating them. The DNA of the CDR3 is TGTGCCAGCAGTTCAATTCAAAGGCTTCAGGACTATGGCTACACCTTC. Its translation is CASSSIQRLQDYGYTF.

V gene TRBV7-9 combines with J gene TRBJ2-7; weak D call: TRBD1 (5 bases). The CDR3 has 14 residues. From germline, CDR1 is SEHNR and CDR2 FQNEAQ (reference sequence). The V end lost 5 bases, the J end lost 9 bases, and 20 bases lay between the germline ends. The CDR3 loop is CASSPNVGVVGQYF. The CDR3, as DNA: TGTGCCAGCAGCCCGAATGTAGGGGTTGTCGGGCAGTACTTC.

The CDR3 loop is CASSGTKGTSGPQDTQYF. The CDR3 bases are TGTGCCAGCAGCGGGACAAAGGGGACTAGCGGGCCTCAGGATACGCAGTATTTT. This sequence joins TRBV9 and TRBJ2-3; 12 bases fit TRBD2. The V and J ends lost 3 bases and 6 bases, in that order; junction bases with no gene match: 14. Looked up from germline, CDR1 is SGDLS and CDR2 is YYNGEE. The CDR3 consists of 18 residues.

The chain links TRBV29-1 to TRBJ2-1, with D unresolved. V lost 7 bases, J lost 4 bases, and 8 bases lay in between. This CDR3 has 11 amino acids. In germline, CDR1 is SQVTM, CDR2 ANQGSEA. The CDR3 nucleotides are TGCAGCGCCGGGCCTTACAATGAGCAGTTCTTC. This translates into CSAGPYNEQFF.

The V and J genes are TRBV27 and TRBJ2-3, with D tentatively TRBD1 or TRBD2 (5 bases each). There are 14 residues in the CDR3. Per the germline V gene, CDR1 is MNHEY and CDR2 is SMNVEV (reference sequence). Trimming cost V 2 bases and J 4 bases, with 10 bases left between them. The CDR3 protein is CASSLAVGADTQYF. CDR3 DNA sequence: TGTGCCAGCAGTTTAGCCGTGGGGGCAGATACGCAGTATTTT.

The rearrangement joins TRBV12-3 or TRBV12-4 to TRBJ1-5, with D possibly matching TRBD1 (5 bases). CDR3 length: 14 residues. V was pared by 6 bases and J by 1 base, with 10 bases between. CDR3 in DNA: TGTGCCAGCAGCTGGGACGCCAGCAATCAGCCCCAGCATTTT. Translating gives CASSWDASNQPQHF.

The rearrangement links TRBV11-1 to TRBJ1-1; a possible D gene is TRBD1 (6 bases). Trimming removed 6 bases from V and 0 bases from J, with 14 bases in between. CDR1 SGHAT and CDR2 FQDESV come from the germline V gene (reference sequence). The CDR3 totals 15 residues. The CDR3 region is CASRPTGLLNTEAFF. As DNA, the CDR3 is TGTGCCAGCAGACCCACAGGGCTATTGAACACTGAAGCTTTCTTT.